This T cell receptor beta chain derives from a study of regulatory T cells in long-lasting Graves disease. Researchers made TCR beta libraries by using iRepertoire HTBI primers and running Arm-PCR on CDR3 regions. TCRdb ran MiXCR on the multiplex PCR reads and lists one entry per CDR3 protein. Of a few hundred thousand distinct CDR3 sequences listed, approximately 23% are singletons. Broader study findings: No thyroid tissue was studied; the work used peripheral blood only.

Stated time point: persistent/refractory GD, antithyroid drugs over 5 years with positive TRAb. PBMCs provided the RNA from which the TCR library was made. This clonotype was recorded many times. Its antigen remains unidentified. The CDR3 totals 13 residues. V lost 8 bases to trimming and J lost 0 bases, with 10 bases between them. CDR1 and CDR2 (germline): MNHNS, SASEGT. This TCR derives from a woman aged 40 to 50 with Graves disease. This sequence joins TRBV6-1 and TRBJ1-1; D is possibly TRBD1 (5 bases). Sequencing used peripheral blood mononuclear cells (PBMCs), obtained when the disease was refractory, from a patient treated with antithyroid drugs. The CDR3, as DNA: TGTGCCAGCCGAGGGGTTATGAACACTGAAGCTTTCTTT. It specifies CASRGVMNTEAFF.